The clone carrying this TCR beta chain showed up just a few times. Methods used by the authors: Amplified reference gene primers provided the basis for estimating nucleated cell counts. Measured with immunoSEQ multiplex PCR; TCRdb has only the in-frame clones, and not every one. From that table come the V and J calls and clone size; the DNA was used to work out D and trimming. The sample has around 24,000 clones, 90% seen once; the top ten hold 6.5% to 8%. The source of the sample is a study of blood T cell repertoires in COVID-19. Turning to the study itself: The origin of the acute and convalescent COVID-19 samples was the United States, Italy and Spain. PBMCs, B-cell-depleted T cells, or T cells were the source of the cDNA or gDNA that made up the material.

The CDR3 loop spans 13 amino acids. Germline CDR1 SNHLY, CDR2 FYNNEI. The ends lost 6 bases at V and 4 bases at J; junction bases unmatched: 3. The clonotype was recovered from a human donor in a cohort sampled during active COVID-19. This chain uses TRBV2 with TRBJ1-5, with TRBD1 matching over 7 bases. The sequencing input was peripheral blood. The CDR3 loop is CASRGQLNQPQHF. The DNA for the CDR3 is TGTGCCAGCAGGGGACAGCTTAATCAGCCCCAGCATTTT. The complete variable domain, with remaining parts taken from reference TRBV2 and TRBJ1-5, reads EPEVTQTPSHQVTQMGQEVILRCVPISNHLYFYWYRQILGQKVEFLVSFYNNEISEKSEIFDDQFSVERPDGSNFTLKIRSTKLEDSAMYFCASRGQLNQPQHFGDGTRLSIL.